This entry is about one T cell receptor beta chain. Repertoires were generated with immunoSEQ multiplex PCR, while TCRdb's copy carries only in-frame clones and drops some. The table lists hundreds of thousands of clones, approximately 80% of them singletons. Seattle researchers signed up patients amid active infection and tracked them longitudinally. The data are from a study of blood T cell repertoires in COVID-19. Germline V gene sequence: CDR1 SNHLY, CDR2 FYNNEI. This CDR3 spans 15 amino acids. Deletions cut 5 bases from V and 2 bases from J, with 12 bases between. This TCR was recovered from a woman of 80 years or more with COVID-19, enrolled during active disease. What was sequenced was peripheral blood. This chain links TRBV2 with TRBJ2-2, with D perhaps TRBD1 (5 bases). The CDR3 region has the DNA TGTGCCAGCAGTCGGACACTGTTTAACACCGGGGAGCTGTTTTTT. Residues: CASSRTLFNTGELFF.